This TCR beta chain was sequenced for a study of patients and donors after allogeneic stem cell transplantation. This clonotype turned up a few times. V lost 2 bases to trimming and J lost 4 bases, with 10 bases between them. The CDR3 runs 15 residues. Germline CDR1 and CDR2: SGHRS and YFSETQ. TCRdb re-analysed the RT-PCR reads in MiXCR, keeping a single row per CDR3 protein. The data contain about a million distinct CDR3 sequences, about a sixth of them singletons. This chain connects TRBV5-1 to TRBJ2-6; unclear D gene. The source material was blood, either unsorted or a sorted T cell fraction (not recorded which). The TCR originated in a human donor who was either an allogeneic HSCT recipient or a stem cell or donor lymphocyte infusion donor (not recorded which). It is not recorded whose cells these are; they may come from a transplant donor. The CDR3 spells CASSFTSTGANVLTF. In DNA, the CDR3 is TGCGCCAGCAGCTTTACGAGTACCGGGGCCAACGTCCTGACTTTC.